This TCR beta chain emerged from a study of blood T cell repertoires in COVID-19. Study context: Spain, Italy and the United States supplied samples that represented acute and convalescent COVID-19. Nucleic acid was either cDNA or gDNA, and it came from T cells, B-cell-depleted T cells, or PBMCs.

From germline, CDR1 is LNHDA and CDR2 SQIVND (reference sequence). The CDR3 sequence is 15 residues long. Unmatched junction bases numbered 4, after V lost 4 bases and J lost 6 bases. In the authors' workflow: For nucleated cells, counts were estimated from reference gene primer amplification. Profiling relied on immunoSEQ multiplex PCR, and the TCRdb table lists in-frame clones only, not all of them. V, J and clone size reflect that table, while D and trimming were determined from the DNA. The table includes tens of thousands of clones, about nine tenths detected once. The rearrangement joins TRBV19 to TRBJ2-1, with 12 bases identical to TRBD2. The sequencing sample was made of peripheral blood. This clonotype was obtained from a woman in her thirties or forties with active COVID-19. In DNA, the CDR3 is TGTGCCAGTAGTACGCTAGCGGGGGGGCCCAATGAGCAGTTCTTC. This encodes CASSTLAGGPNEQFF.